This T cell receptor (beta chain) was sequenced during a study of blood T cell repertoires in COVID-19 (TCRdb year 2020). Looking at the study overall: Collaborator samples came from the United States, Italy and Spain and covered acute and convalescent phases of COVID-19. Sample metadata almost always included a de-identified subject ID, COVID-19 status, age in years and sex. The material from the prospective study consisted of cDNA or gDNA derived from T cells, B-cell-depleted T cells, or PBMCs. The samples were drawn from the first 160 participants of the ongoing ImmuneRACE study and from 1,200 or so subjects provided by 6 global collaborators. The repertoires were made available in a free public database intended to serve as a resource for research on the immune response to SARS-CoV-2. Subjects who had been exposed to COVID-19, were actively infected with it, or had recovered from it provided the deeply sampled blood TCRbeta repertoires that made up the dataset. Where HLA class I and class II types were available, the types were taken from metadata supplied by the sample provider, not from assay-based typing.

The collaborating institutions used their own protocols to collect whole blood in K2EDTA tubes. For TCRbeta analysis, collaborators shipped samples as frozen whole blood, isolated PBMCs, or DNA extracted from either of those sample types. Notes on this clone: The target of this receptor is not known. Base qualities are not at hand, and no much larger clone is one base apart.

TCRbeta CDR3 regions were amplified from genomic DNA using the immunoSEQ Assay, a bias-controlled multiplex PCR. The published analysis was carried out like this. The number of nucleated cells in each sample was estimated from the amplification of reference gene primers within the assay. Sequence reads were collapsed and filtered to measure the absolute abundance of every unique TCRbeta CDR3 rearrangement. For each sample, productive Simpson clonality was calculated as the square root of Simpson's diversity index over productive rearrangements. Drawn from immuneACCESS, this table holds only the in-frame rearrangements with V and J called that TCRdb kept. Clones are partly lost; checked studies trace under half to an unresolved V gene and leave the rest unexplained. V and J calls and clone size are as listed in that table; D and trimming were resolved from the DNA. The table for this sample lists 150,000 to 200,000 clones; around 87% of them were counted only once. Clones ranked in the top ten supply roughly 2.9% of the sample.

Paper-wide results and their limitations: The amount of clinical and demographic metadata varied by source and participant and was provided uncurated.

The cysteine opens and the phenylalanine closes a CDR3 of 15 amino acids. Only the CDR3 region is kept as DNA, spanning 45 bases read in frame from base 1. At the junction V is shortened by 4 bases and J by 4 bases; bases outside the gene matches: 8. Via the germline V gene, CDR1 is MGHRA and CDR2 YSYEKL. The TCR sequence derives from a woman aged 25 to 39 with active or convalescent COVID-19. Sample: peripheral blood. Recombination connected TRBV4-1 to TRBJ1-1; TRBD1 aligns with 8 central bases. The CDR3: CASSLEQGGGTEAFF. The DNA reads as follows: TGCGCCAGCAGCCTCGAACAGGGGGGCGGCACTGAAGCTTTCTTT.